The 19 T cell receptor beta chains reported below all come from one sample, sequenced in a study of shared clonotypes between healthy human individuals. Libraries were prepared by immunoSEQ multiplex PCR; TCRdb keeps only in-frame clonotypes and omits some of them. The sample records about 320,000 clones, around 86% being singletons. Specimen: memory CD8+ T cells sorted from blood. Documented subset: CD45RO+ cells pooled with CCR7-negative TemRA cells. Receptor source: a man aged 18 to 29 in good health.

This rearrangement joins TRBV2 to TRBJ2-7, with D tentatively TRBD2 (6 bases). Per the germline V gene, CDR1 is SNHLY and CDR2 is FYNNEI. The ends were cut back, 4 bases at V and 3 bases at J, with 13 bases in the middle. The CDR3 is 14 residues long. The CDR3 protein is CASSVEGGIYEQYF. In DNA form, the CDR3 reads TGTGCCAGCAGTGTAGAGGGAGGAATCTACGAGCAGTACTTC.

The V gene is TRBV5-4, the J gene TRBJ2-2; no clear D gene. V gave up 2 bases and J gave up 1 base, with 3 bases separating them. The CDR3 is 13 amino acids. CDR1 and CDR2 from the germline V gene are SGHNT and YYREEE (reference sequence). In nucleotides, the CDR3 is TGTGCCAGCAGCTTCTGGAACACCGGGGAGCTGTTTTTT. Its protein is CASSFWNTGELFF.

The genes are TRBV4-1 and TRBJ1-1; tentatively, D is TRBD1 (6 bases). The germline CDR1 and CDR2 sequences are MGHRA and YSYEKL. The length of the CDR3 is 15 residues. The V end was cut by 1 base, the J end by 5 bases, with 14 bases between. The CDR3 DNA reads TGCGCCAGCAGCCAAGGTCGATCAGGGGAGACTGAAGCTTTCTTT. Translated: CASSQGRSGETEAFF.

The chain couples TRBV7-8 to TRBJ1-5, with D tentatively TRBD1 (6 bases). This CDR3 has 16 amino acids. Germline V lookup: CDR1 SGHVS, CDR2 FQNEAQ. V lost 3 bases to trimming and J lost 4 bases, with 16 bases between them. CDR3 residues: CASSFNSGVGNQPQHF. The CDR3 nucleotides read TGTGCCAGCAGCTTTAATTCAGGGGTGGGGAATCAGCCCCAGCATTTT.

The chain is built from TRBV4-3 and TRBJ2-7; 7 bases line up with TRBD2. Germline V CDR1 and CDR2: LGHNA, YSLEER. The CDR3 runs 14 residues. J gave up 5 bases and V 0 bases, and 4 bases lay outside the gene matches. The CDR3 coding sequence is TGCGCCAGCAGCCAAGATGGCGGGAGCCACGAGCAGTACTTC. As protein: CASSQDGGSHEQYF.

The V call is TRBV27, the J call TRBJ2-7; a weak D match, TRBD1 (5 bases). CDR3 length: 14 amino acids. V was trimmed by 6 bases and J by 4 bases, leaving 16 bases between them. The germline gives CDR1 MNHEY, CDR2 SMNVEV (reference sequence). The CDR3 DNA sequence: TGTGCCAGCAGCAAGGACACCGAATATTACGAGCAGTACTTC. Translated: CASSKDTEYYEQYF.

The rearrangement links TRBV4-1 to TRBJ2-2, with 8 bases fitting TRBD2. V was pared by 4 bases and J by 0 bases, with 7 bases of the junction left unmatched. The CDR3 covers 17 residues. Per germline, CDR1 MGHRA and CDR2 YSYEKL. The CDR3 region is CASSRISGIPNTGELFF. The CDR3 DNA is TGCGCCAGCAGCCGCATTAGCGGGATCCCGAACACCGGGGAGCTGTTTTTT.

The chain joins TRBV5-1 to TRBJ2-1; 10 nucleotides match TRBD2. The CDR3 is 17 amino acids. Per germline, CDR1 SGHRS and CDR2 YFSETQ. V was clipped by 2 bases and J by 3 bases; unmatched bases: 8. CDR3 loop: CASSLRKREGVYNEQFF. The DNA of the CDR3 is TGCGCCAGCAGCTTACGAAAGCGGGAGGGAGTCTACAATGAGCAGTTCTTC. The whole variable domain, remainder taken from reference TRBV5-1 and TRBJ2-1, is KAGVTQTPRYLIKTRGQQVTLSCSPISGHRSVSWYQQTPGQGLQFLFEYFSETQRNKGNFPGRFSGRQFSNSRSEMNVSTLELGDSALYLCASSLRKREGVYNEQFFGPGTRLTVL.

The V and J genes are TRBV7-9 and TRBJ1-6; a possible D gene is TRBD1 (5 bases). The CDR3 contains 15 residues. Per the germline V gene, CDR1 is SEHNR and CDR2 is FQNEAQ (reference sequence). Deletions cut 6 bases from V and 9 bases from J, with 18 bases between. DNA of the CDR3: TGTGCCAGCAGTCCGGACATGGGGTTGGGTTCACCCCTCCACTTT. Translated, it gives CASSPDMGLGSPLHF.

In DNA, the CDR3 is TGTGCCAGCAGCCAAGGGGCGGGGGGCACTGAAGCTTTCTTT. Encoded protein: CASSQGAGGTEAFF. The V gene is TRBV14, the J gene TRBJ1-1; D is perhaps TRBD1 (5 bases). CDR3 length: 14 amino acids. V was trimmed by 1 base and J by 4 bases, leaving 10 bases between them. In germline, CDR1 is SGHDN, CDR2 FVKESK.

V and J are TRBV9 and TRBJ2-3; TRBD2 agrees at 8 bases. Unmatched junction bases numbered 7, after V lost 0 bases and J lost 4 bases. Germline values: CDR1 SGDLS, CDR2 YYNGEE. This CDR3 contains 16 residues. CDR3 region: CASSVEGAGAADTQYF. In DNA, the CDR3 is TGTGCCAGCAGCGTAGAAGGAGCGGGAGCGGCAGATACGCAGTATTTT.

This sequence joins TRBV28 and TRBJ2-7; D unresolved. This CDR3 is 13 amino acids long. From germline, CDR1 is MDHEN and CDR2 SYDVKM. With 3 bases removed from V and 6 bases from J, the gap between germline ends came to 12 bases. The chain's CDR3 is CASSFSPRREQYF. The DNA of the CDR3 is TGTGCCAGCAGTTTCTCTCCCCGTCGCGAGCAGTACTTC.

The rearrangement joins TRBV28 to TRBJ2-7, with 10 bases aligning to TRBD2. CDR1 and CDR2 from the germline V gene are MDHEN and SYDVKM. This CDR3 has 14 amino acids. Trimming took 6 bases from V and 3 from J; bases not matched to a gene: 5. DNA of the CDR3: TGTGCCAGCAGCATTAGCGGGGGGTTCTACGAGCAGTACTTC. It translates to CASSISGGFYEQYF.

The chain recombines TRBV9 with TRBJ2-3; TRBD2 agrees at 12 bases. The germline CDR1 and CDR2 sequences are SGDLS and YYNGEE. The CDR3 contains 15 residues. The V segment lost 1 base and the J segment 6 bases; nucleotides outside the gene matches: 3. Here the CDR3 reads CASSVSLAGGDTQYF. The CDR3 DNA sequence: TGTGCCAGCAGCGTATCGCTAGCGGGAGGGGATACGCAGTATTTT.

CDR3 loop: CASSPSLYEQYF. CDR3 DNA sequence: TGTGCCAGCAGTCCGAGCCTCTACGAGCAGTACTTC. The V call is TRBV6-5, the J call TRBJ2-7; D remains unclear. Germline V lookup: CDR1 MNHEY, CDR2 SVGAGI. V lost 5 bases and J lost 3, with 8 bases in between. CDR3 length: 12 residues.

This clone showed up just a few times. The chain employs TRBV19 and TRBJ1-6; 8 nucleotides align to TRBD1. The CDR3 is 13 amino acids. V shed 9 bases and J 11 bases; nucleotides not matched to a gene: 9. Germline lookup yields CDR1 LNHDA and CDR2 SQIVND (reference sequence). CDR3 sequence: CARGGRGRPPLHF. CDR3 in DNA: TGTGCCAGGGGTGGCAGGGGGCGGCCACCCCTCCACTTT.

The rearrangement uses TRBV5-1 and TRBJ2-7, with D tentatively TRBD1 or TRBD2 (5 bases each). The germline gives CDR1 SGHRS, CDR2 YFSETQ. Trimming removed 3 bases from V and 9 bases from J, with 16 bases in between. The CDR3 has 13 residues. CDR3 residues: CASSWGRTWVQYF. The CDR3 DNA reads as TGCGCCAGCAGCTGGGGACGGACCTGGGTGCAGTACTTC.

This chain uses TRBV4-3 with TRBJ2-1; 9 positions agree with TRBD2. The CDR3 extends over 18 amino acids. J was trimmed by 0 bases and V by 4 bases; bases with no gene match: 10. Per the germline V gene, CDR1 is LGHNA and CDR2 is YSLEER. CDR3 nucleotide sequence: TGCGCCAGCAGCCCACTAGCGGGTATGACTAGCTCCTACAATGAGCAGTTCTTC. Translation gives CASSPLAGMTSSYNEQFF.

The chain combines TRBV7-9 with TRBJ2-1, with D tentatively TRBD2 (5 bases). V dropped 6 bases and J dropped 6 bases, with 18 bases sitting between them. This CDR3 region has 15 residues. Per the germline V gene, CDR1 is SEHNR and CDR2 is FQNEAQ (reference sequence). This CDR3 is CASSRPSVGVNEQFF. The CDR3 DNA reads as TGTGCCAGCAGTCGCCCATCGGTGGGAGTCAATGAGCAGTTCTTC.